The 14 T cell receptor beta chains listed next were all sequenced from one sample in a study of T cells after yellow fever vaccination. A single record per CDR3 protein comes from TCRdb applying MiXCR to the 5' RACE reads. The sample lists over 300,000 distinct CDR3 sequences, about 4% occurring once. The sequenced sample was PBMCs, obtained 5 days after the yellow fever booster vaccination. Receptors were obtained from a man between 18 and 35 years old who received the YFV17D yellow fever vaccine.

The table lists this clonotype with a few counts. The V call is TRBV2, the J call TRBJ2-2, with D tentatively TRBD2 (7 bases). This CDR3 is built from 12 residues. Germline V gives CDR1 SNHLY, CDR2 FYNNEI. The V end was cut by 7 bases, the J end by 6 bases, with 9 bases between. As DNA, the CDR3 is TGTGCCAGCATGCGGGGGCCCGGGGAGCTGTTTTTT. Protein: CASMRGPGELFF.

At least ten counts were recorded for this clonotype. The J gene is TRBJ1-5, the V gene TRBV30, with D uncertain. The CDR3 extends over 13 amino acids. Per the germline V gene, CDR1 is GTSNPN and CDR2 is SVGIG (reference sequence). Trimming cost V 1 base and J 0 bases, with 4 bases left between them. The CDR3 DNA reads as TGTGCCTGGAGTGAGGATAGCAATCAGCCCCAGCATTTT. Translating gives CAWSEDSNQPQHF.

V usage is TRBV4-2 and J usage is TRBJ2-2; 8 bases map to TRBD1. The CDR3 is 18 residues long. Trimming cost V 4 bases and J 1 base; bases outside gene matches: 11. The germline CDR1 and CDR2 sequences are LGHNA and YNFKEQ. As DNA, the CDR3 is TGTGCCAGCAGCCCCCGGTTCCGCGGGACAGGGAACACCGGGGAGCTGTTTTTT. As protein: CASSPRFRGTGNTGELFF.

This clonotype was observed a handful of times. This sequence joins TRBV7-2 and TRBJ1-1; D gene ambiguous. The V end was cut by 2 bases, the J end by 6 bases, with 13 bases between. CDR3 length: 14 amino acids. Germline lookup yields CDR1 SGHTA and CDR2 FQGNSA. The CDR3 nucleotides read TGTGCCAGCAGCTTAATGGGATTTGGTTCTGAAGCTTTCTTT. Translation: CASSLMGFGSEAFF.

A few counts support this clonotype. The chain is built from TRBV13 and TRBJ2-3; no clear D. V dropped 4 bases and J dropped 4 bases, with 12 bases sitting between them. The germline CDR1 and CDR2 sequences are PRHDT and FYEKMQ (reference sequence). CDR3 length equals 14 residues. This CDR3 reads CASSYASSSDTQYF. DNA for the CDR3: TGTGCCAGCAGCTACGCGTCCTCTTCAGATACGCAGTATTTT.

This clonotype was counted between two and nine times. The chain has TRBV7-9 and TRBJ2-7, with 10 bases fitting TRBD1. The CDR3 extends over 16 amino acids. Germline CDR1 SEHNR, CDR2 FQNEAQ (reference sequence). J gave up 1 base and V 3 bases, and 6 bases lay outside the gene matches. The CDR3 protein is CASSLGPDRGSYEQYF. The CDR3 region has the DNA TGTGCCAGCAGCTTGGGACCGGACAGGGGGTCCTACGAGCAGTACTTC.

This clonotype has a handful of counts. CDR3 sequence: CASRKTSEETQYF. CDR3 coding DNA: TGTGCCAGCAGAAAGACTAGCGAAGAGACCCAGTACTTC. This chain links TRBV2 with TRBJ2-5; TRBD2 matches 8 bases. The CDR3 covers 13 residues. CDR1 is SNHLY and CDR2 is FYNNEI in the germline V gene. J gave up 3 bases and V 6 bases, and 3 bases lay outside the gene matches.

Here the CDR3 reads CASSGQESPYEQYV. The CDR3 region has the DNA TGTGCCAGCAGTGGACAGGAGAGTCCCTACGAGCAGTACGTC. The chain uses TRBV7-9 and TRBJ2-7; the match to TRBD1 covers 7 bases. J lost 2 bases, V lost 6 bases, and 7 bases had no gene match. The CDR3 is 14 residues long. Germline assignment: CDR1 SEHNR and CDR2 FQNEAQ (reference sequence).

This clonotype was detected a few times. The CDR3 region has the DNA TGCGCCAGCAGCCAAGATCGTGGGGGATCCCCCTACGAGCAGTACTTC. Translated, it gives CASSQDRGGSPYEQYF. V usage is TRBV4-3 and J usage is TRBJ2-7; D may correspond to TRBD1 or TRBD2 (5 bases each). CDR3 length: 16 residues. Trimming cost V 0 bases and J 2 bases, with 14 bases left between them. The germline V gene has CDR1 LGHNA and CDR2 YSLEER.

This clonotype was observed many times. V usage is TRBV19 and J usage is TRBJ1-4; 8 bases map to TRBD1. This CDR3 contains 16 residues. Germline assignment: CDR1 LNHDA and CDR2 SQIVND (reference sequence). After removal of 5 bases from V and 2 bases from J, the junction contained 7 bases not matched to a gene. The CDR3 coding sequence is TGTGCCAGTAGTGGGACAGGAGCCGCGACTAATGAAAAACTGTTTTTT. It specifies CASSGTGAATNEKLFF.

The chain has TRBV6-5 and TRBJ1-2; D may be TRBD1 (6 bases). The CDR3 runs to 15 residues. V gave up 6 bases and J gave up 4 bases, with 18 bases separating them. Germline assignment: CDR1 MNHEY and CDR2 SVGAGI. The CDR3 nucleotides are TGTGCCAGCAGACGCAGGGGAGGAGTAGGCTATGGCTACACCTTC. Translation gives CASRRRGGVGYGYTF.

The chain joins TRBV5-6 to TRBJ1-1; a weak D match, TRBD1 (6 bases). Trimming pared 7 bases from V and 1 base from J, leaving 14 bases between. CDR1 is SGHDT and CDR2 is YYEEEE in the germline V gene. This CDR3 is built from 14 residues. In DNA form, the CDR3 reads TGTGCCAGCCTGAAGACAGGTGGGAACACTGAAGCTTTCTTT. It yields the protein CASLKTGGNTEAFF. Together with reference TRBV5-6 and TRBJ1-1, the CDR3 gives the full variable domain: DAGVTQSPTHLIKTRGQQVTLRCSPKSGHDTVSWYQQALGQGPQFIFQYYEEEERQRGNFPDRFSGHQFPNYSSELNVNALLLGDSALYLCASLKTGGNTEAFFGQGTRLTVV.

The sample holds a few counts of this clonotype. J is TRBJ2-1 and V is TRBV7-9; D call uncertain. Per germline, CDR1 SEHNR and CDR2 FQNEAQ (reference sequence). Trimming removed 1 base from V and 9 bases from J, with 13 bases in between. This CDR3 spans 14 amino acids. The CDR3 reads CASSLGKPRGEQFF. The CDR3 DNA reads TGTGCCAGCAGCTTAGGCAAACCGAGAGGTGAGCAGTTCTTC.

This clonotype came up a few times. V is TRBV14 and J is TRBJ2-1; no reliable D call. V dropped 5 bases and J dropped 9 bases, with 8 bases sitting between them. Germline V gene lookup returns CDR1 SGHDN and CDR2 FVKESK. This CDR3 comprises 11 residues. The CDR3 nucleotides are TGTGCCAGCAGCGCCATATCTGAGCAGTTCTTC. This sequence encodes CASSAISEQFF.